This TCR beta chain was observed in a study of cytomegalovirus exposure and HLA in healthy donors. The germline CDR1 and CDR2 sequences are SGHRS and YFSETQ. Trimming stripped 4 bases from V and 5 bases from J, with 12 bases between. This CDR3 region has 13 residues. Primers for the PCR totalled 60 Vbeta and 13 Jbeta. Sequencing was performed with immunoSEQ multiplex PCR; in TCRdb, only in-frame clones are kept and a portion is missing. This sample yields more than 40,000 clones, of which approximately 84% are seen a single time; approximately 2.8% belongs to the top ten. This clone occurred a few times.

The chain has TRBV5-1 and TRBJ2-5, with D unclear. This receptor was identified in a man aged 50-59 years in good health and CMV-seronegative. The sample taken for sequencing was PBMCs. Written as DNA, the CDR3 is TGCGCCAGCAGCCCCCAGCTGCGGGAGACCCAGTACTTC. It encodes CASSPQLRETQYF.